This is a list of T cell receptor beta chains from one sample in a study of T cells in Graves' hyperthyroidism and ophthalmopathy. TCRdb passed the multiplex PCR reads through MiXCR, listing each CDR3 protein once. This table holds 250,000 to 350,000 distinct CDR3 sequences, about 15% found once. The specimen sequenced was blood. The receptors derive from a young man with Graves' hyperthyroidism. Each CDR3 is given with its conserved first and last residue. The D gene is left open where the match is weak. Rows may omit the clone size; those that give it use once, few, many or a size class.

V gene: TRBV6-1; clone size: many; J gene: TRBJ2-3; D gene: .; CDR3 DNA: TGTGCCAGCAGCTCGAGGGGTGTAGGCACAGATACGCAGTATTTT; CDR3 protein: CASSSRGVGTDTQYF
V gene: TRBV20-1; clone size: few; J gene: TRBJ1-3; D gene: .; CDR3 DNA: TGCAGTGCTTTGAGACATTTCGCTGGAAACACCATATATTTT; CDR3 protein: CSALRHFAGNTIYF
V gene: TRBV30; clone size: many; J gene: TRBJ1-6; D gene: TRBD1; CDR3 DNA: TGTGCCTGGGCAGGGGGCTTGGATTCACCCCTCCACTTT; CDR3 protein: CAWAGGLDSPLHF
V gene: TRBV5-8; clone size: many; J gene: TRBJ1-2; D gene: .; CDR3 DNA: TGTGCCAGCAGCTTGGAGGGGATCGGGTATGGCTACACCTTC; CDR3 protein: CASSLEGIGYGYTF
V gene: TRBV6-6; clone size: .; J gene: TRBJ2-5; D gene: .; CDR3 DNA: TGTGCCAGCAGTTACTCTATGGGTAGAGAGACCCAGTACTTC; CDR3 protein: CASSYSMGRETQYF
V gene: TRBV5-1; clone size: many; J gene: TRBJ2-1; D gene: TRBD2; CDR3 DNA: TGCGCCAGCAGCACCGGGACTAGCGGGATTAGTGAGCAGTTCTTC; CDR3 protein: CASSTGTSGISEQFF
V gene: TRBV4-1; clone size: few; J gene: TRBJ2-3; D gene: TRBD2; CDR3 DNA: TGCGCCAGCAGCCAAGTTCTGGTTAGCGGGAGGGATCCCCCAGATACGCAGTATTTT; CDR3 protein: CASSQVLVSGRDPPDTQYF
V gene: TRBV10-3; clone size: .; J gene: TRBJ1-2; D gene: TRBD1; CDR3 DNA: TGTGCCATCAGTGAGTCATTGAGTCGACAGGGTGGCGGCTACACCTTC; CDR3 protein: CAISESLSRQGGGYTF
V gene: TRBV20-1; clone size: .; J gene: TRBJ2-7; D gene: .; CDR3 DNA: TGCAGTGCCGCCCAAGCATACGAGCAGTACTTC; CDR3 protein: CSAAQAYEQYF
V gene: TRBV6-6; clone size: few; J gene: TRBJ1-1; D gene: TRBD1; CDR3 DNA: TGTGCCAGCAGTTACTCCCAGGGGGTGAGGAGGACTGAAGCTTTCTTT; CDR3 protein: CASSYSQGVRRTEAFF
V gene: TRBV30; clone size: many; J gene: TRBJ1-1; D gene: .; CDR3 DNA: TGTGCCTGGGGGAGGGGGAGCACTGAAGCTTTCTTT; CDR3 protein: CAWGRGSTEAFF
V gene: TRBV20-1; clone size: many; J gene: TRBJ2-3; D gene: .; CDR3 DNA: TGCAGTGCTTACAGGGTCACAGATACGCAGTATTTT; CDR3 protein: CSAYRVTDTQYF
V gene: TRBV28; clone size: many; J gene: TRBJ2-5; D gene: TRBD1; CDR3 DNA: TGTGCCAGCAGGTTACAGGGGAAAGAGACCCAGTACTTC; CDR3 protein: CASRLQGKETQYF
V gene: TRBV7-2; clone size: many; J gene: TRBJ2-3; D gene: TRBD2; CDR3 DNA: TGTGCCAGCACCGTAACGGGAGGTTACACAGATACGCAGTATTTT; CDR3 protein: CASTVTGGYTDTQYF
V gene: TRBV7-9; clone size: many; J gene: TRBJ2-1; D gene: .; CDR3 DNA: TGTGCCAGCAGGTACAGGGGGGGCAATGAGCAGTTCTTC; CDR3 protein: CASRYRGGNEQFF
V gene: TRBV11-3; clone size: .; J gene: TRBJ2-3; D gene: .; CDR3 DNA: TGTGCCAGCAGCCCAGGCGGACAGAGGAGCACAGATACGCAGTATTTT; CDR3 protein: CASSPGGQRSTDTQYF
V gene: TRBV12-3/TRBV12-4; clone size: many; J gene: TRBJ2-1; D gene: .; CDR3 DNA: TGTGCCAGCACCCGGTGGGGGGGCGATGAGCAGTTCTTC; CDR3 protein: CASTRWGGDEQFF
V gene: TRBV12-3/TRBV12-4; clone size: many; J gene: TRBJ1-1; D gene: .; CDR3 DNA: TGTGCCAGCAGTTTAGATGACGGGGCTTCGGCTTTCTTT; CDR3 protein: CASSLDDGASAFF
V gene: TRBV30; clone size: many; J gene: TRBJ1-2; D gene: TRBD1; CDR3 DNA: TGTGCCTGGAGTGTATCGGCAGGGGGACCATCTAACTATGGCTACACCTTC; CDR3 protein: CAWSVSAGGPSNYGYTF
V gene: TRBV20-1; clone size: .; J gene: TRBJ2-3; D gene: TRBD2; CDR3 DNA: TGCAGTGCTGGACTAGCGACAGATACGCAGTATTTT; CDR3 protein: CSAGLATDTQYF
V gene: TRBV28; clone size: .; J gene: TRBJ2-7; D gene: .; CDR3 DNA: TGTGCCAGCAACCTTGGGAGAGCAGCCTACGAGCAGTACTTC; CDR3 protein: CASNLGRAAYEQYF
V gene: TRBV7-9; clone size: many; J gene: TRBJ2-5; D gene: .; CDR3 DNA: TGTGCCAGCAGCCCAAAGCGAGAAGAGACCCAGTACTTC; CDR3 protein: CASSPKREETQYF
V gene: TRBV9; clone size: .; J gene: TRBJ2-7; D gene: TRBD1; CDR3 DNA: TGTGCCAGCAGCGTAGCTACGACAGGGGGACTCTACGAGCAGTACTTC; CDR3 protein: CASSVATTGGLYEQYF
V gene: TRBV6-2/TRBV6-3; clone size: many; J gene: TRBJ2-2; D gene: .; CDR3 DNA: TGTGCCAGCAGTCCCCTCGGGGCCGGGGAGCTGTTTTTT; CDR3 protein: CASSPLGAGELFF
V gene: TRBV20-1; clone size: .; J gene: TRBJ2-7; D gene: .; CDR3 DNA: TGCAGTGCTAGAGAGGGGACGGTAACCTACGAGCAGTACTTC; CDR3 protein: CSAREGTVTYEQYF
V gene: TRBV28; clone size: many; J gene: TRBJ2-1; D gene: .; CDR3 DNA: TGTGCCACCGAGAATGGAGGTGAGCAGTTCTTC; CDR3 protein: CATENGGEQFF